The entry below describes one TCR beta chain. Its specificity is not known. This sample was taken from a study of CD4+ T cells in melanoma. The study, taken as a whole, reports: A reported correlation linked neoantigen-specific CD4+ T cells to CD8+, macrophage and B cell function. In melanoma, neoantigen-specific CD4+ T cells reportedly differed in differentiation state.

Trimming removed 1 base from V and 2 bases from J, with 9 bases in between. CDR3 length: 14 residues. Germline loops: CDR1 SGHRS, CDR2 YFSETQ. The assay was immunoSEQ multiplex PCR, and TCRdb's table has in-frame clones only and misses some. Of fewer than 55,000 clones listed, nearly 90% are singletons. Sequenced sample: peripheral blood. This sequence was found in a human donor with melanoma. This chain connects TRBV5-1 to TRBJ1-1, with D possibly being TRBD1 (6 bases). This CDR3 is CASSLSGANTEAFF. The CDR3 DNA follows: TGCGCCAGCAGCTTGTCGGGGGCAAACACTGAAGCTTTCTTT.